Shown below are 14 T cell receptor beta chains from a single sample sequenced in a study of shared clonotypes between healthy human individuals. Clones were sequenced by immunoSEQ multiplex PCR, and TCRdb holds only the in-frame ones, with some missing. The sample has 650,000 to 700,000 clones, 90% seen once; the top ten hold 34%. The specimen sequenced was memory CD8+ T cells from PBMCs. The subset here: CD45RO+ cells pooled with CCR7-negative TemRA cells. These receptors originate from a man in his late teens or twenties in good health. Some clones in this sample may be carry-over from other donors' samples.

The rearrangement joins TRBV5-1 to TRBJ2-3; D gene ambiguous. Germline-derived CDR1 and CDR2 are SGHRS and YFSETQ. V was pared by 1 base and J by 6 bases, with 6 bases between. The CDR3 is 12 amino acids. The CDR3 DNA sequence: TGCGCCAGCAGCTTGCTAGGGGATACGCAGTATTTT. It is translated as CASSLLGDTQYF.

This chain uses TRBV19 with TRBJ1-2; 11 bases are shared with TRBD1. This CDR3 region has 15 residues. The germline CDR1 and CDR2 sequences are LNHDA and SQIVND (reference sequence). V lost 6 bases and J lost 4; bases outside the gene matches: 7. In DNA form, the CDR3 reads TGTGCCAGTAGCGGACAGGGGGCCGCGGGCTATGGCTACACCTTC. This gives the protein CASSGQGAAGYGYTF. Full variable domain (outside the CDR3, taken from reference TRBV19 and TRBJ1-2): DGGITQSPKYLFRKEGQNVTLSCEQNLNHDAMYWYRQDPGQGLRLIYYSQIVNDFQKGDIAEGYSVSREKKESFPLTVTSAQKNPTAFYLCASSGQGAAGYGYTFGSGTRLTVV.

The chain uses TRBV5-6 and TRBJ2-1; 15 nucleotides align to TRBD2. Germline trimming cut 0 bases from V and 13 bases from J; bases unmatched to any gene: 11. This CDR3 has 17 residues. Per germline, CDR1 SGHDT and CDR2 YYEEEE. The CDR3 DNA follows: TGTGCCAGCAGCTTGGTATCGGGACTAGCGGGAGGTTCGAGCCAGTTCTTC. This encodes CASSLVSGLAGGSSQFF.

The chain has TRBV19 and TRBJ2-3; D not resolved. Germline CDR1 is LNHDA and CDR2 is SQIVND (reference sequence). Trimming left V 5 bases short and J 0 bases short, with 15 bases between. This CDR3 spans 16 amino acids. CDR3 loop: CASSPRLFLSTDTQYF. The CDR3 coding sequence is TGTGCCAGTAGTCCGAGACTCTTCCTCAGCACAGATACGCAGTATTTT.

The chain recombines TRBV7-9 with TRBJ2-1, with no clear D. CDR1 SEHNR and CDR2 FQNEAQ come from the germline V gene (reference sequence). Between the trimmed V and J ends, which lost 3 bases and 7 bases, there was a span of 16 bases. The CDR3 spans 15 residues. CDR3 in amino acids: CASSLSGDLANEQFF. In nucleotides, the CDR3 is TGTGCCAGCAGCTTGTCCGGAGACTTGGCGAATGAGCAGTTCTTC.

This chain uses TRBV13 with TRBJ1-2; TRBD1 matches 7 bases. CDR3 length equals 14 residues. The trim removed 5 bases at V and 4 bases at J, leaving 7 bases unmatched. Germline V lookup: CDR1 PRHDT, CDR2 FYEKMQ (reference sequence). CDR3 region: CASSPRTGTYGYTF. CDR3 nucleotides: TGTGCCAGCAGCCCCAGGACAGGAACCTATGGCTACACCTTC.

A few counts support this clone. The chain combines TRBV7-9 with TRBJ2-5; D is uncertain. Germline loops: CDR1 SEHNR, CDR2 FQNEAQ (reference sequence). Trimming removed 10 bases from V and 5 bases from J, with 26 bases in between. The CDR3 covers 16 residues. DNA of the CDR3: TGTGCCACCGATTTCCTGAGTTTGGGGTTTTGGGAGACCCAGTACTTC. Protein: CATDFLSLGFWETQYF.

The V gene is TRBV7-3, the J gene TRBJ2-2, with unresolved D. V was shortened by 2 bases and J by 3 bases, with 4 bases between the two germline ends. The CDR3 sequence is 13 residues long. The germline V gene has CDR1 SGHTA and CDR2 FQGTGA. The CDR3 here is CASSLLDTGELFF. In DNA, the CDR3 is TGTGCCAGCAGCTTACTCGACACCGGGGAGCTGTTTTTT.

The chain joins TRBV29-1 to TRBJ2-7; D unresolved. Trimming removed 4 bases at V and 4 bases at J, with 14 bases between. This CDR3 has 13 amino acids. Per the germline V gene, CDR1 is SQVTM and CDR2 is ANQGSEA. CDR3 coding DNA: TGCAGCGTTGTGGTAGAATACCTTTACGAGCAGTACTTC. It encodes CSVVVEYLYEQYF.

The V gene is TRBV7-8, the J gene TRBJ2-5; 7 bases are a match to TRBD1. Germline-derived CDR1 and CDR2 are SGHVS and FQNEAQ. The CDR3 is 13 residues long. Trimming took 5 bases from V and 5 from J; bases not matched to a gene: 5. This CDR3 is CASSPGQKETQYF. Written as DNA, the CDR3 is TGTGCCAGCAGCCCGGGACAGAAGGAGACCCAGTACTTC.

This chain links TRBV6-6 with TRBJ2-5, with a tentative D call TRBD2 (6 bases). The germline V and J ends were trimmed by 2 bases and 0 bases, with 10 bases remaining between them. The CDR3 has 15 amino acids. Germline V gene data show CDR1 as MNHNY and CDR2 as SVGAGI (reference sequence). CDR3 bases: TGTGCCAGCAGTTACGTTGGCGGGAACCAAGAGACCCAGTACTTC. This codes for CASSYVGGNQETQYF.

The V and J genes are TRBV2 and TRBJ1-1; TRBD1 agrees at 9 bases. With V trimmed by 4 bases and J by 5 bases, 5 bases remained unmatched. The germline gives CDR1 SNHLY, CDR2 FYNNEI. The CDR3 sequence is 14 residues long. The CDR3 protein is CASSAGTGRTEAFF. The CDR3 bases are TGTGCCAGCAGTGCCGGGACAGGGAGAACTGAAGCTTTCTTT.

J is TRBJ2-7 and V is TRBV5-8, with 10 bases that match TRBD2. The CDR3 is made up of 15 amino acids. CDR1 and CDR2 (germline): SGHTS, YDEGEE. Germline trimming cut 0 bases from V and 5 bases from J; bases unmatched to any gene: 5. CDR3 residues: CASSLEGLANDEQYF. CDR3 DNA: TGTGCCAGCAGCTTGGAGGGACTAGCGAATGACGAGCAGTACTTC.

The V gene is TRBV7-9, the J gene TRBJ2-7; 8 bases line up with TRBD2. V was clipped by 11 bases and J by 0 bases; unmatched bases: 15. Germline V lookup: CDR1 SEHNR, CDR2 FQNEAQ (reference sequence). This CDR3 is 16 amino acids long. As DNA, the CDR3 is TGTGCCGTCCTCGGGGTTGTCGGGACTAGCTCCTACGAGCAGTACTTC. Its protein product is CAVLGVVGTSSYEQYF.